Each of the 28 T cell receptor beta chains below was sequenced from the same sample in a study of naive and memory T cell subsets. Two oligonucleotides, mixed equimolar, formed the beta constant-region primer covering TRBC1 and TRBC2. From the UMI-ligation and nested PCR reads, TCRdb called clonotypes with MiXCR, one entry per CDR3 protein. Of approximately 89,000 distinct CDR3 sequences listed, about 7% are singletons. Sequenced input: central memory CD4+ T cells from blood. Source of these receptors: a human donor in good health.

This clonotype came up many times. V gene TRBV20-1 combines with J gene TRBJ1-1; D gene uncertain. Trimming left V 3 bases short and J 4 bases short, with 6 bases between. Looked up from germline, CDR1 is DFQATT and CDR2 is SNEGSKA (reference sequence). CDR3 length equals 11 residues. The DNA for the CDR3 is TGCAGTGCTAGCCCACCCACTGAAGCTTTCTTT. Translated: CSASPPTEAFF.

This clonotype was seen a handful of times. The chain carries TRBV7-9 and TRBJ2-3; possibly TRBD1 or TRBD2 for D (5 bases each). The CDR3 loop spans 14 amino acids. Germline lookup yields CDR1 SEHNR and CDR2 FQNEAQ (reference sequence). V was pared by 0 bases and J by 2 bases, with 6 bases between. The CDR3 region has the DNA TGTGCCAGCAGCTTAGCGGGACCCACAGATACGCAGTATTTT. Protein sequence: CASSLAGPTDTQYF. The full variable domain, with the rest looked up from reference TRBV7-9 and TRBJ2-3, is DTGVSQNPRHKITKRGQNVTFRCDPISEHNRLYWYRQTLGQGPEFLTYFQNEAQLEKSRLLSDRFSAERPKGSFSTLEIQRTEQGDSAMYLCASSLAGPTDTQYFGPGTRLTVL.

This clonotype was seen many times. This chain joins TRBV18 and TRBJ2-3; D is ambiguous. V lost 5 bases and J lost 2, with 17 bases in between. This CDR3 region has 16 residues. Germline V CDR1 and CDR2: KGHSH, LQKENI. CDR3 coding DNA: TGTGCCAGCTCAAGCGTTAGCTCAACACCCACAGATACGCAGTATTTT. Protein sequence: CASSSVSSTPTDTQYF. The full variable domain, with the rest looked up from reference TRBV18 and TRBJ2-3, is NAGVMQNPRHLVRRRGQEARLRCSPMKGHSHVYWYRQLPEEGLKFMVYLQKENIIDESGMPKERFSAEFPKEGPSILRIQQVVRGDSAAYFCASSSVSSTPTDTQYFGPGTRLTVL.

This clonotype came up a few times. The V call is TRBV15, the J call TRBJ2-1, with TRBD2 identical over 7 bases. This CDR3 comprises 15 residues. After removal of 2 bases from V and 5 bases from J, the junction contained 6 bases not matched to a gene. The V gene's germline CDR1 is LNHNV and CDR2 YYDKDF (reference sequence). The CDR3 region has the DNA TGTGCCACCAGCAGACAGGGAGGGTACAACAATGAGCAGTTCTTC. Translation gives CATSRQGGYNNEQFF.

This clonotype occurred many times. The chain has TRBV7-6 and TRBJ2-1; D ambiguous. The CDR3 loop spans 12 amino acids. V shed 1 base and J shed 9 bases, with 7 bases lying between them. Per the germline V gene, CDR1 is SGHVS and CDR2 is FNYEAQ. CDR3 nucleotides: TGTGCCAGCAGCTTAGTGGCTGGTGAGCAGTTCTTC. Translated, it gives CASSLVAGEQFF. Together with reference TRBV7-6 and TRBJ2-1, the CDR3 gives the full variable domain: GAGVSQSPRYKVTKRGQDVALRCDPISGHVSLYWYRQALGQGPEFLTYFNYEAQQDKSGLPNDRFSAERPEGSISTLTIQRTEQRDSAMYRCASSLVAGEQFFGPGTRLTVL.

The sample holds many counts of this clonotype. V gene TRBV7-2 combines with J gene TRBJ1-1; 7 nucleotides agree with TRBD1. J lost 4 bases, V lost 5 bases, and 7 bases had no gene match. The CDR3 has 14 residues. CDR1 is SGHTA and CDR2 is FQGNSA in the germline V gene. The CDR3 nucleotides are TGTGCCAGCAGCCAGAGACAGGGATTCACTGAAGCTTTCTTT. Translated: CASSQRQGFTEAFF.

This clonotype was detected many times. The V gene is TRBV30, the J gene TRBJ2-7, with 12 positions matching TRBD2. The ends lost 1 base at V and 7 bases at J; junction bases unmatched: 11. Germline V gene data show CDR1 as GTSNPN and CDR2 as SVGIG (reference sequence). The length of the CDR3 is 16 residues. The CDR3 sequence: CAWSAPLAGGRKEQYF. The CDR3 region has the DNA TGTGCCTGGAGTGCTCCACTAGCGGGAGGCCGTAAAGAGCAGTACTTC.

This clonotype was found a few times. The V and J genes are TRBV5-1 and TRBJ1-5; weak D call: TRBD1 (5 bases). V lost 4 bases to trimming and J lost 1 base, with 9 bases between them. CDR3 length: 14 residues. CDR1 and CDR2 (germline): SGHRS, YFSETQ. CDR3 DNA: TGCGCCAGCAGCCTAGGGGCAAGCAATCAGCCCCAGCATTTT. Translated: CASSLGASNQPQHF.

This clonotype was recorded many times. V and J are TRBV9 and TRBJ2-7; 7 bases line up with TRBD1. Germline V lookup: CDR1 SGDLS, CDR2 YYNGEE. The junction had 7 bases not matched to a gene; V was cut back by 0 bases and J by 7 bases. The length of the CDR3 is 14 residues. The CDR3 spells CASSVDVAGGEQYF. DNA of the CDR3: TGTGCCAGCAGCGTAGATGTGGCAGGGGGAGAGCAGTACTTC.

The V gene is TRBV20-1, the J gene TRBJ2-3, with D unresolved. V was trimmed by 1 base and J by 0 bases, leaving 11 bases between them. Germline-derived CDR1 and CDR2 are DFQATT and SNEGSKA (reference sequence). CDR3 length: 15 residues. CDR3 coding DNA: TGCAGTGCTAGAGCTCTAGAGGCTAGCACAGATACGCAGTATTTT. Its protein is CSARALEASTDTQYF.

The J gene is TRBJ1-1, the V gene TRBV9; a weak D match, TRBD1 (5 bases). This CDR3 is built from 14 residues. With 0 bases removed from V and 3 bases from J, the gap between germline ends came to 9 bases. Germline assignment: CDR1 SGDLS and CDR2 YYNGEE. In nucleotides, the CDR3 is TGTGCCAGCAGCGTAGGGGGGTGGGACACTGAAGCTTTCTTT. As protein: CASSVGGWDTEAFF.

The table lists this clonotype with many counts. The chain combines TRBV12-3 or TRBV12-4 with TRBJ1-1; 9 bases line up with TRBD1. The V and J ends lost 5 bases and 5 bases, in that order; junction bases with no gene match: 3. This CDR3 contains 13 residues. The CDR3: CASSKQGATEAFF. In nucleotides, the CDR3 is TGTGCCAGCAGTAAACAGGGGGCGACTGAAGCTTTCTTT.

This clonotype was observed at least ten times. The V gene is TRBV20-1, the J gene TRBJ1-3; no reliable D call. Trimming took 3 bases from V and 4 from J, leaving 13 bases between them. This CDR3 has 14 residues. Germline CDR1 and CDR2: DFQATT and SNEGSKA (reference sequence). The CDR3 sequence: CSASGTVWGNTIYF. The CDR3 bases are TGCAGTGCTAGTGGAACCGTTTGGGGAAACACCATATATTTT.

This clonotype was counted many times. This chain uses TRBV4-3 with TRBJ2-3; no firm D call. Trimming shortened V by 3 bases and J by 2 bases, and 12 bases separated the two germline ends. Germline values: CDR1 LGHNA, CDR2 YSLEER. The CDR3 has 15 residues. Written as DNA, the CDR3 is TGCGCCAGCAGCCACGGTAGTCTAGTCACAGATACGCAGTATTTT. Amino acid sequence: CASSHGSLVTDTQYF.

The CDR3 DNA sequence: TGTGCCACCAATAGGGGACTAGCGGGGGAAAATTACGAGCAGTACTTC. Translating gives CATNRGLAGENYEQYF. The chain is built from TRBV6-6 and TRBJ2-7; TRBD2 matches at 14 bases. Germline CDR1 is MNHNY and CDR2 is SVGAGI (reference sequence). Germline trimming cut 10 bases from V and 4 bases from J; bases unmatched to any gene: 12. The CDR3 length is 16 residues.

This clonotype occurred many times. The CDR3 region has the DNA TGTGCCAGCAGCTCCGGGACAGGGGGCAGGGAGACCCAGTACTTC. Translation gives CASSSGTGGRETQYF. This rearrangement joins TRBV4-2 to TRBJ2-5; TRBD1 matches at 12 bases. V was clipped by 5 bases and J by 5 bases; unmatched bases: 6. The CDR3 is made up of 15 amino acids. The germline V gene encodes CDR1 LGHNA and CDR2 YNFKEQ.

This clonotype has at least ten counts. The J gene is TRBJ1-4, the V gene TRBV19, with TRBD1 identical over 8 bases. The V gene end was trimmed by 6 bases and the J gene end by 4 bases; junction bases not matched to a gene: 16. The CDR3 spans 18 residues. From germline, CDR1 is LNHDA and CDR2 SQIVND (reference sequence). The CDR3 bases are TGTGCCAGTAGCGCTGACCGGGACAGGCGGGGCTTTAATGAAAAACTGTTTTTT. Translated, it gives CASSADRDRRGFNEKLFF.

This clonotype was counted only a few times. The V and J genes are TRBV4-2 and TRBJ2-1; TRBD2 is a possible D gene (7 bases). Germline V gives CDR1 LGHNA, CDR2 YNFKEQ. Trimming shortened V by 0 bases and J by 3 bases, and 12 bases separated the two germline ends. This CDR3 has 16 residues. CDR3 in DNA: TGTGCCAGCAGCCAAGAACGGGGGGCCGGCTACAATGAGCAGTTCTTC. Translating it yields CASSQERGAGYNEQFF.

The chain carries TRBV28 and TRBJ2-1, with 8 bases lining up with TRBD2. Germline CDR1 reads MDHEN; CDR2 reads SYDVKM. CDR3 length equals 15 residues. Trimming removed 3 bases from V and 9 bases from J; junction bases left unmatched: 10. The chain's CDR3 is CASSFLSGGRGEQFF. The CDR3 nucleotides read TGTGCCAGCAGTTTCTTGTCGGGGGGGCGAGGTGAGCAGTTCTTC.

At least ten counts were recorded for this clonotype. V is TRBV7-2 and J is TRBJ1-6; 7 nucleotides match TRBD1. Germline V gives CDR1 SGHTA, CDR2 FQGNSA. V shed 5 bases, J shed 9 bases, and the junction held 7 bases outside the gene matches. The CDR3 spans 14 residues. The CDR3 loop reads CASSPTAGGSPLHF. DNA of the CDR3: TGTGCCAGCAGCCCAACCGCAGGGGGTTCACCCCTCCACTTT.

This clonotype was recorded many times. The rearrangement joins TRBV20-1 to TRBJ2-3, with TRBD2 identical over 12 bases. This CDR3 comprises 14 residues. The germline V gene has CDR1 DFQATT and CDR2 SNEGSKA (reference sequence). Trimming took 1 base from V and 5 from J; bases not matched to a gene: 1. The CDR3 DNA reads TGCAGTGCTAGAGGGACTAGCGGGGTAGATACGCAGTATTTT. It encodes CSARGTSGVDTQYF.

This clonotype was seen only a few times. This sequence joins TRBV7-8 and TRBJ2-2; D gene ambiguous. Germline V gene data show CDR1 as SGHVS and CDR2 as FQNEAQ. V shed 1 base and J shed 9 bases, with 12 bases lying between them. The CDR3 runs 14 residues. This chain's CDR3 is CASSLEWRSRELFF. CDR3 bases: TGTGCCAGCAGCTTAGAATGGCGAAGCCGGGAGCTGTTTTTT.

This chain connects TRBV7-3 to TRBJ2-3; 7 bases are a match to TRBD2. V lost 1 base and J lost 2; bases outside the gene matches: 12. Germline lookup yields CDR1 SGHTA and CDR2 FQGTGA. The CDR3 is 18 residues long. CDR3 amino acids: CASSLMGPLAQVTDTQYF. The CDR3 DNA is TGTGCCAGCAGCTTAATGGGCCCACTAGCGCAAGTCACAGATACGCAGTATTTT.

J is TRBJ1-2 and V is TRBV28; possibly TRBD1 for D (5 bases). The germline CDR1 and CDR2 sequences are MDHEN and SYDVKM. Trimming removed 6 bases from V and 3 bases from J, with 11 bases in between. CDR3 length: 13 amino acids. CDR3: CASSTGTYYGYTF. CDR3 in DNA: TGTGCCAGCAGCACCGGGACCTACTATGGCTACACCTTC.

In its sample, this clonotype was seen a few times. The chain is built from TRBV6-2 or TRBV6-3 and TRBJ1-1, with no clear D. V was pared by 6 bases and J by 1 base, with 9 bases between. The CDR3 sequence is 13 residues long. Germline lookup yields CDR1 MNHEY and CDR2 SVGEGT. This CDR3 is CASRGLRNTEAFF. The CDR3 region has the DNA TGTGCCAGCAGGGGCTTGAGGAACACTGAAGCTTTCTTT.

In this sample, this clonotype turned up many times. The gene calls are TRBV7-2 and TRBJ1-1, with a possible D match to TRBD1 (6 bases). The ends were cut back, 1 base at V and 1 base at J, with 13 bases in the middle. CDR1 is SGHTA and CDR2 is FQGNSA in the germline V gene. The CDR3 runs 16 residues. DNA for the CDR3: TGTGCCAGCAGCTTAGGATTTAGGACAGAGAACACTGAAGCTTTCTTT. Its translation is CASSLGFRTENTEAFF. The variable domain in full, completed from reference TRBV7-2 and TRBJ1-1, reads GAGVSQSPSNKVTEKGKDVELRCDPISGHTALYWYRQSLGQGLEFLIYFQGNSAPDKSGLPSDRFSAERTGGSVSTLTIQRTQQEDSAVYLCASSLGFRTENTEAFFGQGTRLTVV.

At least ten counts were recorded for this clonotype. This rearrangement joins TRBV29-1 to TRBJ2-1; 11 bases agree with TRBD2. V shed 7 bases, J shed 6 bases, and the junction held 11 bases outside the gene matches. The germline V gene encodes CDR1 SQVTM and CDR2 ANQGSEA. The CDR3 runs to 15 residues. In DNA form, the CDR3 reads TGCAGCGAATCACCGCTAGCGGGAGGCGGCAATGAGCAGTTCTTC. The encoded protein is CSESPLAGGGNEQFF.

This clonotype was detected many times. The chain joins TRBV18 to TRBJ1-1, with D uncertain. Germline V gene data show CDR1 as KGHSH and CDR2 as LQKENI. This CDR3 is built from 13 residues. Trimming took 6 bases from V and 3 from J, leaving 11 bases between them. The CDR3 bases are TGTGCCAGCTCGTCGGGATGGGACACTGAAGCTTTCTTT. Amino acid sequence: CASSSGWDTEAFF.